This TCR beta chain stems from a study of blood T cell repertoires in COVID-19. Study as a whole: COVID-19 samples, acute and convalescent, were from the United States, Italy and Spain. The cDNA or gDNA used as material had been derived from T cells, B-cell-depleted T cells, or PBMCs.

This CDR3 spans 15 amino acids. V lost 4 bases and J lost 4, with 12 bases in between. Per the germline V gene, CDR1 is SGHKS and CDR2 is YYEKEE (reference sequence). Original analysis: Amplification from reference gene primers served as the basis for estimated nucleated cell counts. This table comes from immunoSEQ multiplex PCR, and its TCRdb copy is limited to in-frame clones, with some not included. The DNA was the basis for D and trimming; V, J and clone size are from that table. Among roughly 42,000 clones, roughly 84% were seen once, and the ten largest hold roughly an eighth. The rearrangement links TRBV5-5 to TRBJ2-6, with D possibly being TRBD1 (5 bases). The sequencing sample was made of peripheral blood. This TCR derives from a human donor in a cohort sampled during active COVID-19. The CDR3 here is CASSHPGSGANVLTF. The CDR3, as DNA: TGTGCCAGCAGCCACCCAGGGTCCGGGGCCAACGTCCTGACTTTC.